The 5 T cell receptor beta chains below were found in one sample sequenced in a study of blood T cell repertoires in COVID-19. Here immunoSEQ multiplex PCR was the method, and the copy in TCRdb shows in-frame clones only, minus some. The data contain approximately 74,000 clones, 88% of them singletons. The sequencing input was peripheral blood. Receptors were obtained from a woman aged 55-69 years with acute or convalescent COVID-19.

The chain combines TRBV9 with TRBJ1-6; no clear D. CDR1 and CDR2 from the germline V gene are SGDLS and YYNGEE. This CDR3 spans 14 amino acids. The germline V and J ends were trimmed by 1 base and 8 bases, with 10 bases remaining between them. The chain's CDR3 is CASSVMVEDSPLHF. As DNA, the CDR3 is TGTGCCAGCAGCGTAATGGTGGAGGATTCACCCCTCCACTTT. Supplemented by reference TRBV9 and TRBJ1-6, the full variable domain reads DSGVTQTPKHLITATGQRVTLRCSPRSGDLSVYWYQQSLDQGLQFLIQYYNGEERAKGNILERFSAQQFPDLHSELNLSSLELGDSALYFCASSVMVEDSPLHFGNGTRLTVT.

The genes are TRBV25-1 and TRBJ1-2; no reliable D call. Trimming cost V 4 bases and J 1 base, with 10 bases left between them. The CDR3 loop spans 14 amino acids. CDR1 is MGHDK, CDR2 SYGVNS, per germline. CDR3 coding DNA: TGTGCCAGCAGTGGACCACAGAATAACTATGGCTACACCTTC. Translating gives CASSGPQNNYGYTF.

This clone is deemed medium-sized. Additional DNA sequences in this sample encode the identical CDR3. CDR3 region: CASSLDRDYGYTF. CDR3 bases: TGCGCCAGCAGCTTGGACAGGGACTATGGCTACACCTTC. V is TRBV5-1 and J is TRBJ1-2; the D gene is possibly TRBD1 (6 bases). The CDR3 covers 13 residues. The germline V and J ends were trimmed by 0 bases and 3 bases, with 6 bases remaining between them. Germline V CDR1 and CDR2: SGHRS, YFSETQ.

The chain carries TRBV3-1 (or the pseudogene TRBV3-2) and TRBJ1-1, with unresolved D. This CDR3 spans 14 amino acids. V was pared by 2 bases and J by 1 base, with 8 bases between. Germline loops: CDR1 LGHDT, CDR2 YNNKEL (reference sequence). The CDR3 sequence: CASSQSFPNTEAFF. For the CDR3, the DNA is TGTGCCAGCAGCCAATCTTTCCCGAACACTGAAGCTTTCTTT.

This clone was seen only once. The chain links TRBV11-2 to TRBJ1-3; TRBD1 agrees at 7 bases. The CDR3 sequence is 17 residues long. Germline V gene data show CDR1 as SGHAT and CDR2 as FQNNGV. The ends lost 1 base at V and 2 bases at J; junction bases unmatched: 8. The CDR3 loop reads CASSLGLGGFTGNTIYF. DNA for the CDR3: TGTGCCAGCAGCTTAGGCTTAGGGGGCTTCACTGGAAACACCATATATTTT.